The next 17 T cell receptor beta chains were all read from a single sample in a study of blood T cell repertoires in COVID-19 (dated by TCRdb to 2018 to 2020). To prepare the library, the immunoSEQ multiplex PCR assay was applied. The clones in this table, taken by TCRdb from immuneACCESS, are in-frame only. Not every clone is retained; where verified, under half of the shortfall comes from an unresolved V gene, and the cause of the rest is unknown. This sample is represented by 200,000 or so clones; around 84% of them were singletons. The biggest ten clones account for over 2% of the sample. The sample comprised peripheral blood. These TCRs come from a man aged 40-49 years who had recovered from COVID-19.

This clone showed up just once. The chain joins TRBV18 to TRBJ1-2; TRBD1 might be the D (6 bases). Per germline, CDR1 KGHSH and CDR2 LQKENI. This CDR3 is 11 amino acids long. The V and J ends lost 4 bases and 6 bases respectively, with 6 bases between them. CDR3 sequence: CASSRQDGYTF. For the CDR3, the DNA is TGTGCCAGCTCACGACAGGATGGCTACACCTTC.

The CDR3 DNA is TGTGCCAGCAGTGAAGTCAGGGTGAGCTCCTACGAGCAGTACTTC. Residues: CASSEVRVSSYEQYF. The V and J genes are TRBV6-1 and TRBJ2-7, with D maybe TRBD1 (5 bases). The V end was cut by 1 base, the J end by 0 bases, with 10 bases between. The CDR3 runs to 15 residues. Germline CDR1 MNHNS, CDR2 SASEGT.

This rearrangement joins TRBV5-4 to TRBJ2-1; D may be TRBD1 (5 bases). Germline CDR1 reads SGHNT; CDR2 reads YYREEE (reference sequence). The ends were cut back, 2 bases at V and 8 bases at J, with 20 bases in the middle. CDR3 length: 16 residues. The CDR3, as DNA: TGTGCCAGCAGCTTACCTCGGACAATGGGTAGGCATGAGCAGTTCTTC. Translated: CASSLPRTMGRHEQFF.

The chain couples TRBV6-6 to TRBJ2-3; D is perhaps TRBD1 (5 bases). CDR3 length equals 16 residues. The V and J ends lost 3 bases and 0 bases respectively, with 13 bases between them. Germline V CDR1 and CDR2: MNHNY, SVGAGI (reference sequence). The CDR3 region is CASSYSGSRSTDTQYF. As DNA, the CDR3 is TGTGCCAGCAGTTATTCAGGGTCGAGGAGCACAGATACGCAGTATTTT.

The chain has TRBV20-1 and TRBJ2-1; the match to TRBD2 covers 7 bases. Germline CDR1 is DFQATT and CDR2 is SNEGSKA (reference sequence). There are 17 residues in the CDR3. V trimming: 3 bases; J trimming: 8 bases; junction bases outside the gene matches: 19. As DNA, the CDR3 is TGCAGTGCTAGTGGCAGGGATGCTAGCGGCGGTATAGATGAGCAGTTCTTC. Protein: CSASGRDASGGIDEQFF.

The rearrangement uses TRBV2 and TRBJ1-2; perhaps TRBD1 as D (6 bases). The CDR3 covers 13 residues. Deletions cut 4 bases from V and 4 bases from J, with 10 bases between. Germline V gene data show CDR1 as SNHLY and CDR2 as FYNNEI. The CDR3 coding sequence is TGTGCCAGCAGTGTAGGGGGGGGCTATGGCTACACCTTC. Translated: CASSVGGGYGYTF.

This chain joins TRBV10-3 and TRBJ2-5; TRBD1 matches 8 bases. The V and J ends lost 5 bases and 0 bases, in that order; junction bases with no gene match: 2. Germline V lookup: CDR1 ENHRY, CDR2 SYGVKD. The CDR3 consists of 14 residues. In DNA, the CDR3 is TGTGCCATCAGTCGGGACAGGAACCAAGAGACCCAGTACTTC. Translation: CAISRDRNQETQYF.

This clone has just a few counts. CDR3 bases: TGTGCCAGCAGCGCGGCCGGGACAGTCGACACTGAAGCTTTCTTT. Translated, it gives CASSAAGTVDTEAFF. The V call is TRBV11-2, the J call TRBJ1-1; 7 nucleotides align to TRBD1. V trimming: 5 bases; J trimming: 3 bases; junction bases outside the gene matches: 9. Per the germline V gene, CDR1 is SGHAT and CDR2 is FQNNGV. There are 15 residues in the CDR3.

This clone appeared a single time. The rearrangement joins TRBV10-1 to TRBJ2-7; 12 bases agree with TRBD1. This CDR3 comprises 13 residues. Unmatched junction bases numbered 3, after V lost 4 bases and J lost 8 bases. Germline values: CDR1 WNHNN, CDR2 SYGVQD (reference sequence). The CDR3 protein is CASSGGQGAQQYF. In DNA, the CDR3 is TGCGCCAGCAGTGGGGGACAGGGGGCTCAGCAGTACTTC.

This clone appeared once. This chain links TRBV5-4 with TRBJ2-1, with 9 positions matching TRBD2. The length of the CDR3 is 15 residues. Trimming took 10 bases from V and 5 from J; bases not matched to a gene: 13. Per the germline V gene, CDR1 is SGHNT and CDR2 is YYREEE (reference sequence). The CDR3 loop is CASQWGGRGNNEQFF. The CDR3 DNA sequence: TGTGCCTCTCAATGGGGCGGGAGGGGAAACAATGAGCAGTTCTTC. Looking up the rest from reference TRBV5-4 and TRBJ2-1 gives the full variable domain: ETGVTQSPTHLIKTRGQQVTLRCSSQSGHNTVSWYQQALGQGPQFIFQYYREEENGRGNFPPRFSGLQFPNYSSELNVNALELDDSALYLCASQWGGRGNNEQFFGPGTRLTVL.

The chain employs TRBV5-4 and TRBJ2-7; 8 bases match TRBD1. The CDR3 is 12 residues long. Germline-derived CDR1 and CDR2 are SGHNT and YYREEE (reference sequence). Unmatched junction bases numbered 0, after V lost 0 bases and J lost 7 bases. The chain's CDR3 is CASSLGQGEQYF. In DNA form, the CDR3 reads TGTGCCAGCAGCTTGGGACAGGGGGAGCAGTACTTC.

The chain combines TRBV10-1 with TRBJ1-2; D unresolved. Trimming pared 6 bases from V and 8 bases from J, leaving 10 bases between. Germline CDR1 WNHNN, CDR2 SYGVQD (reference sequence). The length of the CDR3 is 11 residues. DNA for the CDR3: TGCGCCAGCAGGGCAGTTGGCGGCTACACCTTC. This codes for CASRAVGGYTF.

This clone was counted between two and nine times. Here the CDR3 DNA reads TGTGCCAGCAGCCAAGTGTTGGCAGTCTCCTACGAGCAGTACTTC. Amino acids: CASSQVLAVSYEQYF. The J gene is TRBJ2-7, the V gene TRBV3-1 (or the pseudogene TRBV3-2); D is unresolved. Germline CDR1 reads LGHDT; CDR2 reads YNNKEL (reference sequence). Trimming removed 1 base at V and 0 bases at J, with 10 bases between. This CDR3 contains 15 residues.

The gene calls are TRBV9 and TRBJ2-1; perhaps TRBD2 as D (7 bases). The ends were cut back, 0 bases at V and 3 bases at J, with 13 bases in the middle. This CDR3 has 16 residues. Germline CDR1 SGDLS, CDR2 YYNGEE. CDR3 amino acids: CASSVGGRGYYNEQFF. CDR3 nucleotide sequence: TGTGCCAGCAGCGTAGGTGGGAGGGGGTACTACAATGAGCAGTTCTTC.

This clone showed up just a few times. The chain joins TRBV4-3 to TRBJ2-1, with 9 bases lining up with TRBD2. The V gene end was trimmed by 4 bases and the J gene end by 8 bases; junction bases not matched to a gene: 12. Germline-derived CDR1 and CDR2 are LGHNA and YSLEER. This CDR3 has 16 residues. The CDR3, as DNA: TGCGCCAGCAGCCCAGATCTGTTAGCGGGAGAATATGAGCAGTTCTTC. Translated: CASSPDLLAGEYEQFF.

This chain connects TRBV7-9 to TRBJ1-1; the match to TRBD1 covers 9 bases. J lost 4 bases, V lost 5 bases, and 11 bases had no gene match. Looked up from germline, CDR1 is SEHNR and CDR2 is FQNEAQ (reference sequence). The CDR3 runs to 16 residues. The CDR3 protein is CASSVYRGQSGTEAFF. The CDR3 coding sequence is TGTGCCAGCAGCGTTTACAGGGGGCAGTCGGGCACTGAAGCTTTCTTT.

The rearrangement uses TRBV3-1 (or the pseudogene TRBV3-2) and TRBJ2-5, with TRBD1 as a possible D gene (6 bases). This CDR3 is 15 amino acids long. CDR1 and CDR2 (germline): LGHDT, YNNKEL (reference sequence). With 0 bases removed from V and 5 bases from J, the gap between germline ends came to 13 bases. The CDR3 sequence: CASSQESRGRETQYF. Here the CDR3 DNA reads TGTGCCAGCAGCCAAGAATCCAGGGGAAGGGAGACCCAGTACTTC.